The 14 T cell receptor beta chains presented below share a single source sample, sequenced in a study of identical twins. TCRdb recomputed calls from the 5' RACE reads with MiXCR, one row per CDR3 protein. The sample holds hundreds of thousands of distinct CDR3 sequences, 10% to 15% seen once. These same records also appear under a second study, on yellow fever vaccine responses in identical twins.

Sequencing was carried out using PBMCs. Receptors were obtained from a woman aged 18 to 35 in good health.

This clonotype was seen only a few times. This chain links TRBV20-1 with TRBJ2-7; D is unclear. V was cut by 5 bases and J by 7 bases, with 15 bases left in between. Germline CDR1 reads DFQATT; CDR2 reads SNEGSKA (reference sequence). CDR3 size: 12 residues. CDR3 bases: TGCAGTGCTCGGACCCCCCATGGGGAGCAGTACGTC. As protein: CSARTPHGEQYV.

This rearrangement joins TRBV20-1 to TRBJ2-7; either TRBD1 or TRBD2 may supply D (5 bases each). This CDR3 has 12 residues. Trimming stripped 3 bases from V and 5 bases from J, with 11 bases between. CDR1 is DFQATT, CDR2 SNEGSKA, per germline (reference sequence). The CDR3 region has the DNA TGCAGTGCTAGGTTATGGGGGAACGAGCAGTACTTC. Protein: CSARLWGNEQYF.

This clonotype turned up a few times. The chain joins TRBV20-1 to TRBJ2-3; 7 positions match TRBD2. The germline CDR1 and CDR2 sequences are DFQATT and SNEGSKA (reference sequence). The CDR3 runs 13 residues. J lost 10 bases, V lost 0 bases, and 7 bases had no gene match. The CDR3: CSARDLAAIAQYF. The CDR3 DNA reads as TGCAGTGCTAGAGATCTAGCGGCGATCGCGCAGTATTTT.

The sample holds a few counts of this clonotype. CDR3 DNA sequence: TGTGCCAGCAGATCCGGGACAGAGCGTATGGGTAGCGGGAGGCCCTACAATGAGCAGTTCTTC. Its protein product is CASRSGTERMGSGRPYNEQFF. The chain is built from TRBV11-2 and TRBJ2-1; 10 bases are a match to TRBD2. CDR1 SGHAT and CDR2 FQNNGV come from the germline V gene. V shed 6 bases and J 2 bases; nucleotides not matched to a gene: 22. CDR3 length: 21 amino acids.

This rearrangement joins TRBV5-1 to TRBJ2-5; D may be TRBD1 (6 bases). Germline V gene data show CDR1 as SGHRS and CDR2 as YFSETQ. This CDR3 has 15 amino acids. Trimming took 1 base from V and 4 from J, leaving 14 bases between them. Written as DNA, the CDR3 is TGCGCCAGCAGCTTGTTTGGAGCACAGGGAGAGACCCAGTACTTC. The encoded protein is CASSLFGAQGETQYF.

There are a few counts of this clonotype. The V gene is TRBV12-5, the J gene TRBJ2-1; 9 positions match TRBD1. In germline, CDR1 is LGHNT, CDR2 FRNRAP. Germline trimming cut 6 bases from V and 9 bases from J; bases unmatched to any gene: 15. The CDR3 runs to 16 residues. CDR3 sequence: CASGKSGTGIEGEQFF. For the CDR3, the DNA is TGTGCTAGTGGCAAGTCCGGGACAGGGATAGAGGGTGAGCAGTTCTTC.

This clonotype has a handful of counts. CDR3 DNA sequence: TGTGCCAGCACCCAGGGGAACACTGAAGCTTTCTTT. Amino acids: CASTQGNTEAFF. This chain connects TRBV7-2 to TRBJ1-1; D is possibly TRBD1 (5 bases). This CDR3 has 12 residues. V was pared by 7 bases and J by 1 base, with 7 bases between. Germline V CDR1 and CDR2: SGHTA, FQGNSA.

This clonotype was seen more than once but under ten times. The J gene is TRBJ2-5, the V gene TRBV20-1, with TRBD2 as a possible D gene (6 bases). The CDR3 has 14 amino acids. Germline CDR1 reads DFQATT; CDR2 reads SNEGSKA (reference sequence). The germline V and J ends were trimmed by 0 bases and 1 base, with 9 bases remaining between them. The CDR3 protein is CSAREDGGQETQYF. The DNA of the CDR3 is TGCAGTGCTAGAGAGGACGGGGGCCAAGAGACCCAGTACTTC.

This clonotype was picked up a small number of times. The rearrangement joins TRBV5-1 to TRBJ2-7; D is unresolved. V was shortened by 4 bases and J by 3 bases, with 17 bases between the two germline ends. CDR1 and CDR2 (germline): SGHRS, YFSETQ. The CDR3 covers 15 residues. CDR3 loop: CASSPSSVLSYEQYF. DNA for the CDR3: TGCGCCAGCAGCCCATCGTCCGTCCTTAGCTACGAGCAGTACTTC.

CDR3 sequence: CASSQELFGGPSYNEQFF. CDR3 DNA sequence: TGCGCCAGCAGCCAAGAATTGTTCGGAGGACCCTCCTACAATGAGCAGTTCTTC. The chain couples TRBV4-1 to TRBJ2-1; D is perhaps TRBD2 (5 bases). The CDR3 sequence is 18 residues long. Trimming removed 0 bases from V and 0 bases from J, with 15 bases in between. CDR1 MGHRA and CDR2 YSYEKL come from the germline V gene.

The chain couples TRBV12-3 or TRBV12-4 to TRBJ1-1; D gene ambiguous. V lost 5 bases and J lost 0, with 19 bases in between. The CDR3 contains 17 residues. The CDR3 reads CASSHLGNRRMNTEAFF. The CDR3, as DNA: TGTGCCAGCAGTCATCTCGGAAACCGACGAATGAACACTGAAGCTTTCTTT.

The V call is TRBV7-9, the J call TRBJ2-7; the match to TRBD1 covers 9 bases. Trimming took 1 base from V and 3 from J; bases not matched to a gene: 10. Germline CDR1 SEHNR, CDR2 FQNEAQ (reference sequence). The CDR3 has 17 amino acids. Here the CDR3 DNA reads TGTGCCAGCAGCTTAGGTTTATCGGGACAGGGATTCTACGAGCAGTACGTC. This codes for CASSLGLSGQGFYEQYV.

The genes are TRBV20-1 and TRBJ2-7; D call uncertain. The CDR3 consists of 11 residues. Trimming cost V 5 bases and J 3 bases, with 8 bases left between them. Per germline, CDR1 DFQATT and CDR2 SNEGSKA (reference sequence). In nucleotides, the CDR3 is TGCAGTGCTTCCGACGGCTACGAGCAGTACTTC. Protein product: CSASDGYEQYF.

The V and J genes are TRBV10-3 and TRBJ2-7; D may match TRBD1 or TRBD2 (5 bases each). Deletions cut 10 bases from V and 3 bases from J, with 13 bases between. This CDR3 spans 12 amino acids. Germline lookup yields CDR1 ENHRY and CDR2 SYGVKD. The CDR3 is CATSFGGYEQYV. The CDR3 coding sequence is TGTGCCACCTCTTTTGGGGGCTACGAGCAGTACGTC.